The 29 T cell receptor beta chains listed next were all sequenced from one sample in a study of shared clonotypes between healthy human individuals. Only in-frame clones appear in the TCRdb table, and some are missing; sequencing was by immunoSEQ multiplex PCR. The sample has about 530,000 clones, about 96% seen once. The sequencing input was naive CD4+ T cells sorted from blood. Regarding subset: CD45RA+ positively selected. All receptors derive from a woman younger than 45 in good health.

The rearrangement links TRBV19 to TRBJ2-3; D ambiguous. There are 13 residues in the CDR3. Looked up from germline, CDR1 is LNHDA and CDR2 is SQIVND (reference sequence). With 4 bases removed from V and 13 bases from J, the gap between germline ends came to 18 bases. The CDR3: CASSSRAAFSEYF. As DNA, the CDR3 is TGTGCCAGTAGTAGCCGGGCCGCCTTTTCGGAGTATTTT.

This rearrangement joins TRBV29-1 to TRBJ2-5, with D tentatively TRBD2 (5 bases). The better agreement between TRBJ2-7 and the DNA end casts doubt on the J call. Germline values: CDR1 SQVTM, CDR2 ANQGSEA. The CDR3 sequence is 12 residues long. The CDR3 here is CSVRTPAYEQYF. The DNA of the CDR3 is TGCAGCGTTCGGACTCCCGCCTACGAGCAGTACTTC.

This sequence joins TRBV18 and TRBJ1-1; weak D call: TRBD1 (5 bases). CDR1 and CDR2 (germline): KGHSH, LQKENI. V was cut by 2 bases and J by 6 bases, with 7 bases left in between. The CDR3 runs 12 residues. Written as DNA, the CDR3 is TGTGCCAGCTCACCAACAGGATCTGAAGCTTTCTTT. Translation: CASSPTGSEAFF. Full variable domain (missing parts from reference TRBV18 and TRBJ1-1): NAGVMQNPRHLVRRRGQEARLRCSPMKGHSHVYWYRQLPEEGLKFMVYLQKENIIDESGMPKERFSAEFPKEGPSILRIQQVVRGDSAAYFCASSPTGSEAFFGQGTRLTVV.

The chain uses TRBV9 and TRBJ1-5; D gene uncertain. Germline V gives CDR1 SGDLS, CDR2 YYNGEE. V dropped 0 bases and J dropped 7 bases, with 8 bases sitting between them. The CDR3 covers 13 residues. The CDR3 sequence is CASSVDTGQPQHF. The CDR3 region has the DNA TGTGCCAGCAGCGTAGATACCGGCCAGCCCCAGCATTTT.

The J gene is TRBJ2-3, the V gene TRBV19; D tentatively fits TRBD1 or TRBD2 (5 bases each). The CDR3 runs 14 residues. Germline lookup yields CDR1 LNHDA and CDR2 SQIVND (reference sequence). V was pared by 6 bases and J by 0 bases, with 10 bases between. The CDR3 DNA is TGTGCCAGTAGCCGGGACGGTAGCACAGATACGCAGTATTTT. Translation: CASSRDGSTDTQYF.

The J gene is TRBJ2-7, the V gene TRBV28, with unresolved D. V was shortened by 8 bases and J by 3 bases, with 23 bases between the two germline ends. Germline CDR1 reads MDHEN; CDR2 reads SYDVKM. This CDR3 region has 16 residues. The CDR3 sequence is CASSFPSASLLYEQYF. In nucleotides, the CDR3 is TGTGCCAGCTCATTCCCCTCGGCGTCGCTCCTCTACGAGCAGTACTTC.

This chain links TRBV7-2 with TRBJ1-5, with D tentatively TRBD1 (5 bases). V gave up 2 bases and J gave up 5 bases, with 10 bases separating them. The CDR3 is made up of 14 amino acids. CDR1 SGHTA and CDR2 FQGNSA come from the germline V gene. The CDR3 sequence: CASSLKRGDQPQHF. As DNA, the CDR3 is TGTGCCAGCAGCTTAAAGAGGGGTGATCAGCCCCAGCATTTT.

The chain couples TRBV7-3 to TRBJ2-6, with no clear D. Germline V gives CDR1 SGHTA, CDR2 FQGTGA. This CDR3 contains 14 residues. Trimming removed 2 bases at V and 4 bases at J, with 6 bases between. CDR3 region: CASSLPDGANVLTF. The CDR3 DNA sequence: TGTGCCAGCAGCTTACCGGACGGGGCCAACGTCCTGACTTTC.

This chain connects TRBV7-9 to TRBJ2-7; 10 bases line up with TRBD1. The trim removed 5 bases at V and 5 bases at J, leaving 9 bases unmatched. CDR3 length: 15 amino acids. Germline-derived CDR1 and CDR2 are SEHNR and FQNEAQ (reference sequence). The CDR3 is CASSLTGTGVDEQYF. The CDR3 DNA reads as TGTGCCAGCAGCCTAACGGGGACAGGGGTAGACGAGCAGTACTTC. The variable domain in full, with the rest retrieved from reference TRBV7-9 and TRBJ2-7, is DTGVSQNPRHKITKRGQNVTFRCDPISEHNRLYWYRQTLGQGPEFLTYFQNEAQLEKSRLLSDRFSAERPKGSFSTLEIQRTEQGDSAMYLCASSLTGTGVDEQYFGPGTRLTVT.

In its sample, this clone was seen a few times. This chain links TRBV5-1 with TRBJ2-2; 7 positions agree with TRBD1. This CDR3 is 15 amino acids long. CDR1 is SGHRS and CDR2 is YFSETQ in the germline V gene. V gave up 4 bases and J gave up 0 bases; unmatched junction bases: 3. CDR3 in DNA: TGCGCCAGCAGCCCCGGGACAGCGAACACCGGGGAGCTGTTTTTT. This gives the protein CASSPGTANTGELFF.

The chain employs TRBV1 and TRBJ2-7; the table's D gene call, TRBD2, was not cross checked with the DNA. TRBV1 counts as a pseudogene. CDR3 length equals 15 residues. CDR3 sequence (DNA): TGCACCAGCAGCCAAGATATGGCGGGCTCCTACGAGCAGTACTTC. Amino acids: CTSSQDMAGSYEQYF.

The rearrangement uses TRBV7-8 and TRBJ2-3; D call uncertain. Trimming pared 6 bases from V and 6 bases from J, leaving 7 bases between. This CDR3 has 11 residues. The V gene's germline CDR1 is SGHVS and CDR2 FQNEAQ. Here the CDR3 reads CASSGLDTQYF. In DNA form, the CDR3 reads TGTGCCAGCAGTGGCTTGGATACGCAGTATTTT.

The chain carries TRBV6-5 and TRBJ2-1, with TRBD2 matching over 11 bases. V lost 4 bases, J lost 7 bases, and 6 bases stayed unmatched. The germline CDR1 and CDR2 sequences are MNHEY and SVGAGI. The CDR3 extends over 15 amino acids. The CDR3 region is CASSSLAGVTNEQFF. The CDR3 DNA reads TGTGCCAGCAGTTCACTAGCGGGAGTTACGAATGAGCAGTTCTTC.

The rearrangement joins TRBV30 to TRBJ1-3, with a possible D match to TRBD1 (5 bases). The CDR3 consists of 17 residues. Germline V gives CDR1 GTSNPN, CDR2 SVGIG (reference sequence). V was pared by 4 bases and J by 0 bases, with 19 bases between. The CDR3: CAWTKGGGFRSGNTIYF. As DNA, the CDR3 is TGTGCCTGGACCAAGGGTGGGGGGTTCCGCTCTGGAAACACCATATATTTT. Using reference TRBV30 and TRBJ1-3 for the parts outside the CDR3, the full variable domain is SQTIHQWPATLVQPVGSPLSLECTVEGTSNPNLYWYRQAAGRGLQLLFYSVGIGQISSEVPQNLSASRPQDRQFILSSKKLLLSDSGFYLCAWTKGGGFRSGNTIYFGEGSWLTVV.

V gene TRBV12-5 combines with J gene TRBJ2-1; 8 bases align to TRBD1. The CDR3 covers 17 residues. V gave up 6 bases and J gave up 5 bases; unmatched junction bases: 15. Germline V gives CDR1 LGHNT, CDR2 FRNRAP. The CDR3 reads CASGSGQKTGENNEQFF. The CDR3 DNA reads as TGTGCTAGTGGCAGCGGACAAAAGACAGGGGAGAACAATGAGCAGTTCTTC. Full variable domain (rest looked up from reference TRBV12-5 and TRBJ2-1): DARVTQTPRHKVTEMGQEVTMRCQPILGHNTVFWYRQTMMQGLELLAYFRNRAPLDDSGMPKDRFSAEMPDATLATLKIQPSEPRDSAVYFCASGSGQKTGENNEQFFGPGTRLTVL.

The V call is TRBV27, the J call TRBJ2-7; 9 bases are a match to TRBD2. Germline V CDR1 and CDR2: MNHEY, SMNVEV (reference sequence). The J segment lost 4 bases and the V segment lost 5 bases, leaving 9 bases of the junction unmatched. CDR3 length equals 15 residues. In DNA, the CDR3 is TGTGCCAGCAGTCCCGGAATAGCGGGAGTATACGAGCAGTACTTC. Protein product: CASSPGIAGVYEQYF.

The J gene is TRBJ2-1, the V gene TRBV19, with TRBD2 matching over 13 bases. CDR1 is LNHDA, CDR2 SQIVND, per germline (reference sequence). Trimming at V came to 6 bases and at J to 6 bases, leaving 14 bases not matched to a gene. The CDR3 covers 18 residues. As DNA, the CDR3 is TGTGCCAGTAGCTCTAGCCCAGGACTAGCGGGGGAGCGCAATGAGCAGTTCTTC. It encodes CASSSSPGLAGERNEQFF.

V gene TRBV6-1 combines with J gene TRBJ2-7; TRBD2 matches at 8 bases. There are 16 residues in the CDR3. V was pared by 3 bases and J by 2 bases, with 9 bases of the junction left unmatched. Germline V CDR1 and CDR2: MNHNS, SASEGT. CDR3 DNA: TGTGCCAGCAGTGACGGGGGGGCAGTACCGGCCTACGAGCAGTACTTC. Translation gives CASSDGGAVPAYEQYF.

The chain joins TRBV4-1 to TRBJ1-1; no definite D call. With 1 base removed from V and 4 bases from J, the gap between germline ends came to 10 bases. Germline-derived CDR1 and CDR2 are MGHRA and YSYEKL. This CDR3 comprises 14 residues. The CDR3 sequence: CASSQGRVFTEAFF. The DNA for the CDR3 is TGCGCCAGCAGCCAAGGTAGGGTTTTCACTGAAGCTTTCTTT.

This chain connects TRBV28 to TRBJ2-1; D gene uncertain. Trimming stripped 1 base from V and 11 bases from J, with 9 bases between. The CDR3 consists of 12 residues. Germline CDR1 is MDHEN and CDR2 is SYDVKM. CDR3 region: CASSLLDGKQFF. The CDR3 bases are TGTGCCAGCAGTTTATTGGACGGTAAGCAGTTCTTC.

The gene calls are TRBV23-1 and TRBJ2-7; D is perhaps TRBD1 or TRBD2 (5 bases each). TRBV23-1 qualifies as an ORF whose function is uncertain. Trimming removed 9 bases from V and 8 bases from J, with 20 bases in between. This CDR3 contains 13 residues. This CDR3 reads CARTWTPRGKQYF. In DNA form, the CDR3 reads TGCGCCAGAACCTGGACACCCCGAGGGAAGCAGTACTTC.

The chain recombines TRBV5-1 with TRBJ2-6; the D is unclear. The CDR3 extends over 15 amino acids. Germline CDR1 reads SGHRS; CDR2 reads YFSETQ. V was shortened by 4 bases and J by 2 bases, with 10 bases between the two germline ends. CDR3 protein: CASSHGYAGANVLTF. The CDR3 DNA is TGCGCCAGCAGCCACGGTTATGCTGGGGCCAACGTCCTGACTTTC.

The gene calls are TRBV5-4 and TRBJ1-6; a possible D gene is TRBD1 (5 bases). Per germline, CDR1 SGHNT and CDR2 YYREEE (reference sequence). Trimming cost V 3 bases and J 1 base, with 11 bases left between them. This CDR3 has 16 amino acids. This CDR3 reads CASSSVGGSYNSPLHF. CDR3 DNA sequence: TGTGCCAGCAGCTCGGTCGGGGGGTCCTATAATTCACCCCTCCACTTT.

The chain couples TRBV28 to TRBJ2-3; 8 nucleotides agree with TRBD2. This CDR3 is 19 amino acids long. V lost 1 base to trimming and J lost 2 bases; unmatched junction nucleotides: 14. CDR1 is MDHEN and CDR2 is SYDVKM in the germline V gene. The CDR3 is CASSLSLRRSGGYTDTQYF. The CDR3, as DNA: TGTGCCAGCAGTTTATCATTACGCCGAAGCGGGGGCTACACAGATACGCAGTATTTT.

This chain joins TRBV11-2 and TRBJ1-3; possibly TRBD1 for D (5 bases). CDR1 is SGHAT and CDR2 is FQNNGV in the germline V gene. This CDR3 has 12 residues. Deletions cut 8 bases from V and 8 bases from J, with 13 bases between. CDR3 in amino acids: CASALGGDTIYF. CDR3 DNA: TGTGCCAGCGCCCTCGGGGGGGACACCATATATTTT.

This clone was found once. The rearrangement joins TRBV5-1 to TRBJ1-1; D might be TRBD1 (6 bases). CDR3 size: 15 residues. V shed 0 bases and J shed 7 bases, with 16 bases lying between them. CDR1 SGHRS and CDR2 YFSETQ come from the germline V gene. The CDR3 spells CASSLEGEPLVEAFF. The CDR3 coding sequence is TGCGCCAGCAGCTTGGAGGGGGAGCCCCTCGTTGAAGCTTTCTTT.

The chain joins TRBV10-3 to TRBJ1-2; no firm D call. CDR1 and CDR2 (germline): ENHRY, SYGVKD. The CDR3 spans 14 residues. Trimming took 0 bases from V and 3 from J, leaving 8 bases between them. CDR3 coding DNA: TGTGCCATCAGTGAGTCAGGAAGGGACTATGGCTACACCTTC. This encodes CAISESGRDYGYTF.

V usage is TRBV5-5 and J usage is TRBJ2-3; D is tentatively TRBD1 or TRBD2 (5 bases each). The CDR3 runs to 16 residues. Trimming took 2 bases from V and 0 from J, leaving 13 bases between them. Germline-derived CDR1 and CDR2 are SGHKS and YYEKEE (reference sequence). The CDR3 loop is CASSFGDATSTDTQYF. The CDR3 coding sequence is TGTGCCAGCAGCTTTGGGGACGCAACTAGCACAGATACGCAGTATTTT.

This clone appeared a single time. CDR3 sequence: CASSEEGPKFTGNTIYF. The CDR3 DNA is TGTGCCAGCAGTGAAGAGGGACCCAAATTTACTGGAAACACCATATATTTT. The rearrangement links TRBV2 to TRBJ1-3, with D possibly being TRBD1 (5 bases). V lost 1 base to trimming and J lost 2 bases, with 15 bases between them. CDR1 is SNHLY, CDR2 FYNNEI, per germline. The CDR3 runs to 17 residues.